The entry below describes one T cell receptor (beta chain). Assay: immunoSEQ multiplex PCR; the TCRdb copy retains only in-frame clones and omits some. The table includes roughly 850,000 clones, roughly 96% detected once. Only CD45RO-negative cells positively selected for CCR7 counted as naive CD8 cells, so terminally differentiated effector memory CD45RA+ cells were excluded. Germline V gene lookup returns CDR1 LNHDA and CDR2 SQIVND (reference sequence). The V segment lost 6 bases and the J segment 1 base; nucleotides outside the gene matches: 7. CDR3 length equals 15 residues. These data are taken from a study of shared clonotypes between healthy human individuals.

This chain connects TRBV19 to TRBJ2-3; 7 bases agree with TRBD2. Source material: naive CD8+ T cells sorted from blood. The TCR comes from a man aged 30 to 45 in good health. CDR3 in amino acids: CASRRGGLRTDTQYF. The DNA of the CDR3 is TGTGCCAGTAGGCGCGGGGGACTCCGCACAGATACGCAGTATTTT. Together with reference TRBV19 and TRBJ2-3, the CDR3 gives the full variable domain: DGGITQSPKYLFRKEGQNVTLSCEQNLNHDAMYWYRQDPGQGLRLIYYSQIVNDFQKGDIAEGYSVSREKKESFPLTVTSAQKNPTAFYLCASRRGGLRTDTQYFGPGTRLTVL.